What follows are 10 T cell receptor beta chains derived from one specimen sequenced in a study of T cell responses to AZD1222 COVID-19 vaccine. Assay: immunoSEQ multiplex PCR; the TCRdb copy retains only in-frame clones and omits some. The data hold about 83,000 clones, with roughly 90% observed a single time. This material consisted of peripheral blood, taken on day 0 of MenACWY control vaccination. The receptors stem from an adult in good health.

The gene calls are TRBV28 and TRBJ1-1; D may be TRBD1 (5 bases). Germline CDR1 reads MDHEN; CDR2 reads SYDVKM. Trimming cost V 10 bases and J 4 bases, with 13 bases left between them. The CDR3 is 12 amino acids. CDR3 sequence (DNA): TGTGCCATTTCGGGGGGGATCACTGAAGCTTTCTTT. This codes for CAISGGITEAFF.

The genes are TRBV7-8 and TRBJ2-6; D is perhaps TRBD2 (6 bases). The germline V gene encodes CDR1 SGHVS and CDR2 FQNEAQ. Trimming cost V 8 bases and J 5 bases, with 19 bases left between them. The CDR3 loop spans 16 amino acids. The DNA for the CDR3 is TGTGCCAGCGGGAAAGGGACTCCTGAATGGGCCAACGTCCTGACTTTC. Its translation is CASGKGTPEWANVLTF.

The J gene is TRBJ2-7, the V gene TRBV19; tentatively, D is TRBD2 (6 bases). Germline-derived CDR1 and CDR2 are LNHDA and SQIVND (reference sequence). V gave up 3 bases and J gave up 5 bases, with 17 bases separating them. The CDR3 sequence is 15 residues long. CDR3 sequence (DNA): TGTGCCAGTAGTATCTGGTCAGAGCGGAGGGACGAGCAGTACTTC. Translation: CASSIWSERRDEQYF.

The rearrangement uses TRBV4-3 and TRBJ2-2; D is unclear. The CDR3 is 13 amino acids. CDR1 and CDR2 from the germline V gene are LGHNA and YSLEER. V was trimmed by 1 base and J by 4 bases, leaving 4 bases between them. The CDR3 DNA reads TGCGCCAGCAGCCAAGTGGTCACCGGGGAGCTGTTTTTT. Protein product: CASSQVVTGELFF.

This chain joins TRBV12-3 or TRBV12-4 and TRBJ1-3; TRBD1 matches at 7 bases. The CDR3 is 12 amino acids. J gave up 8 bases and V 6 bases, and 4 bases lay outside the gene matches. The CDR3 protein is CASRRDSHTIYF. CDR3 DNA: TGTGCCAGCAGGAGGGACAGCCACACCATATATTTT.

The CDR3 spells CASSTRQGAGDGTQYF. CDR3 nucleotides: TGTGCCAGCAGTACAAGACAGGGGGCGGGGGACGGTACGCAGTATTTT. The rearrangement links TRBV28 to TRBJ2-3, with 10 positions matching TRBD1. The CDR3 totals 16 residues. V was pared by 5 bases and J by 8 bases, with 13 bases of the junction left unmatched. From germline, CDR1 is MDHEN and CDR2 SYDVKM.

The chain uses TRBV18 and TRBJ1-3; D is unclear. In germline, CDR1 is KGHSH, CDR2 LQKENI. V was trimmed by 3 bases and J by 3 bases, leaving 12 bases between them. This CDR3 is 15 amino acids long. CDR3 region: CASSPVTGLGNTIYF. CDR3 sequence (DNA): TGTGCCAGCTCACCCGTGACCGGGCTTGGAAACACCATATATTTT. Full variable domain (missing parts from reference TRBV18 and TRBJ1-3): NAGVMQNPRHLVRRRGQEARLRCSPMKGHSHVYWYRQLPEEGLKFMVYLQKENIIDESGMPKERFSAEFPKEGPSILRIQQVVRGDSAAYFCASSPVTGLGNTIYFGEGSWLTVV.

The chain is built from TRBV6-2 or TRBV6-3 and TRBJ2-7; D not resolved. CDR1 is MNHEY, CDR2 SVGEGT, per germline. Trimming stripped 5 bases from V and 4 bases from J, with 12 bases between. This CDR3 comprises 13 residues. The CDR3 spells CASSLPPVYEQYF. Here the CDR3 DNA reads TGTGCCAGCAGTCTACCACCTGTTTACGAGCAGTACTTC.

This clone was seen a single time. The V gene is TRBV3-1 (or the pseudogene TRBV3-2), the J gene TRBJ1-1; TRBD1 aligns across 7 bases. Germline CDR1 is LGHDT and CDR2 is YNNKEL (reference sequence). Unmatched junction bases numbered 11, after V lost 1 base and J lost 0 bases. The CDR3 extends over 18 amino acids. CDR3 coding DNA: TGTGCCAGCAGCCAAGCCCCCTCAAAGACAGGGATGAACACTGAAGCTTTCTTT. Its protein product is CASSQAPSKTGMNTEAFF.

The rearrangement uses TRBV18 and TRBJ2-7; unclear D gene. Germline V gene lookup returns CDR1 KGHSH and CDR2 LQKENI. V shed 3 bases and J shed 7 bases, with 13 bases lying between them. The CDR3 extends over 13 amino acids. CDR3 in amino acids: CASSPGEIREQYF. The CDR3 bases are TGTGCCAGCTCACCTGGAGAAATCCGTGAGCAGTACTTC. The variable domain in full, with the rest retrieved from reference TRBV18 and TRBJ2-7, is NAGVMQNPRHLVRRRGQEARLRCSPMKGHSHVYWYRQLPEEGLKFMVYLQKENIIDESGMPKERFSAEFPKEGPSILRIQQVVRGDSAAYFCASSPGEIREQYFGPGTRLTVT.